One sample yielded the 8 T cell receptor beta chains listed below, sequenced in a study of T cell changes during pregnancy in multiple sclerosis. Produced via immunoSEQ multiplex PCR; TCRdb's table is partial and in-frame only. The sample has roughly 31,000 clones; 85% to 90% are singletons. Here the sequenced sample was CD8+ T cells from peripheral blood mononuclear cells, taken before pregnancy. These receptors came from a female donor with multiple sclerosis, enrolled in a pregnancy study.

The chain joins TRBV6-4 to TRBJ2-1, with 8 bases lining up with TRBD2. The CDR3 is 14 amino acids. Germline V lookup: CDR1 MRHNA, CDR2 SNTAGT. Trimming at V came to 5 bases and at J to 2 bases, leaving 2 bases not matched to a gene. DNA for the CDR3: TGTGCCAGCAGTCCCGGGGGGGCCTACAATGAGCAGTTCTTC. This sequence encodes CASSPGGAYNEQFF.

The V and J genes are TRBV19 and TRBJ2-1; 8 bases line up with TRBD2. Germline V gene data show CDR1 as LNHDA and CDR2 as SQIVND (reference sequence). The junction had 7 bases not matched to a gene; V was cut back by 3 bases and J by 6 bases. The CDR3 contains 15 residues. The CDR3 loop reads CASSINGRGVNEQFF. CDR3 DNA sequence: TGTGCCAGTAGTATTAATGGGCGGGGGGTCAATGAGCAGTTCTTC.

This chain uses TRBV5-1 with TRBJ1-2; D may be TRBD1 (6 bases). CDR1 is SGHRS and CDR2 is YFSETQ in the germline V gene. V lost 1 base, J lost 8 bases, and 12 bases lay in between. This CDR3 has 13 residues. Written as DNA, the CDR3 is TGCGCCAGCAGCTTGAAAAGGGGGAGCGGCTACACCTTC. As protein: CASSLKRGSGYTF.

This chain uses TRBV28 with TRBJ2-1, with D tentatively TRBD2 (6 bases). The germline V and J ends were trimmed by 4 bases and 6 bases, with 10 bases remaining between them. Germline V gives CDR1 MDHEN, CDR2 SYDVKM. The CDR3 totals 13 residues. As DNA, the CDR3 is TGTGCCAGCAGTTCCACCGGGGGCAATGAGCAGTTCTTC. Its protein is CASSSTGGNEQFF.

V usage is TRBV10-3 and J usage is TRBJ2-7; the D gene is possibly TRBD1 (6 bases). Germline CDR1 reads ENHRY; CDR2 reads SYGVKD. V shed 0 bases and J shed 5 bases, with 17 bases lying between them. The CDR3 runs to 16 residues. The CDR3 here is CAISESLDSPRDEQYF. In nucleotides, the CDR3 is TGTGCCATCAGTGAGTCACTGGACAGTCCACGGGACGAGCAGTACTTC.

The chain recombines TRBV10-3 with TRBJ2-2, with D possibly matching TRBD2 (7 bases). The germline V and J ends were trimmed by 0 bases and 4 bases, with 15 bases remaining between them. The CDR3 covers 17 residues. CDR1 is ENHRY and CDR2 is SYGVKD in the germline V gene. The CDR3 DNA is TGTGCCATCAGTGAGTCGGTCCGGGGGGCGGTCACCGGGGAGCTGTTTTTT. It translates to CAISESVRGAVTGELFF.

This chain connects TRBV2 to TRBJ2-2; maybe TRBD2 (6 bases). Trimming stripped 7 bases from V and 6 bases from J, with 18 bases between. The CDR3 is 15 amino acids. Germline loops: CDR1 SNHLY, CDR2 FYNNEI. The CDR3 DNA reads as TGTGCCAGCATAGGCGGGGATTTTACCCCCGGGGAGCTGTTTTTT. Its translation is CASIGGDFTPGELFF.

The V and J genes are TRBV2 and TRBJ2-5; TRBD2 is a possible D gene (6 bases). The length of the CDR3 is 15 residues. CDR1 and CDR2 (germline): SNHLY, FYNNEI. Trimming left V 3 bases short and J 3 bases short, with 14 bases between. CDR3 sequence reads: CASSDWEEGEETQYF. The CDR3 bases are TGTGCCAGCAGTGATTGGGAGGAAGGTGAAGAGACCCAGTACTTC.